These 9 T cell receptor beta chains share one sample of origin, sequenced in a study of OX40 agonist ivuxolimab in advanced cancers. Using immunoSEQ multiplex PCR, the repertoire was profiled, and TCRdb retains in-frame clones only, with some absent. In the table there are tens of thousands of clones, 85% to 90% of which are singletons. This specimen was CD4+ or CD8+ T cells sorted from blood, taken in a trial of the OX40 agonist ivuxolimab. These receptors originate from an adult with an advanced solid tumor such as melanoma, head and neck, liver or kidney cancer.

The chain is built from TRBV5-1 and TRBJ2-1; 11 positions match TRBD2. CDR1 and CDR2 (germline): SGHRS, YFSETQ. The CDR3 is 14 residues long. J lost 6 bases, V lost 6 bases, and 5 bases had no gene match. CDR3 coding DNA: TGCGCCAGCACCCTAGCGGGGGGCTTCAATGAGCAGTTCTTC. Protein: CASTLAGGFNEQFF.

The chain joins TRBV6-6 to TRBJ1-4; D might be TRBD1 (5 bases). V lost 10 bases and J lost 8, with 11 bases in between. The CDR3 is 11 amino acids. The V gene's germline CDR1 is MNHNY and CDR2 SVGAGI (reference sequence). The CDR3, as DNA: TGTGCCACAGGCAGACAGGAAAAACTGTTTTTT. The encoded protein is CATGRQEKLFF.

CDR3 in amino acids: CASSPGPDSYEQYF. Written as DNA, the CDR3 is TGCGCCAGCAGCCCGGGACCCGACTCCTACGAGCAGTACTTC. The V gene is TRBV4-1, the J gene TRBJ2-7; D tentatively reads TRBD1 or TRBD2 (5 bases each). The length of the CDR3 is 14 residues. Germline CDR1 reads MGHRA; CDR2 reads YSYEKL. V gave up 4 bases and J gave up 0 bases, with 10 bases separating them.

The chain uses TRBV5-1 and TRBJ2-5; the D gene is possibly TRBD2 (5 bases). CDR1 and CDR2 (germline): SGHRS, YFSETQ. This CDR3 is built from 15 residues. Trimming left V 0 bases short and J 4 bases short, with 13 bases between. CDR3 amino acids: CASSLALREGETQYF. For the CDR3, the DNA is TGCGCCAGCAGCTTGGCTCTACGCGAGGGAGAGACCCAGTACTTC.

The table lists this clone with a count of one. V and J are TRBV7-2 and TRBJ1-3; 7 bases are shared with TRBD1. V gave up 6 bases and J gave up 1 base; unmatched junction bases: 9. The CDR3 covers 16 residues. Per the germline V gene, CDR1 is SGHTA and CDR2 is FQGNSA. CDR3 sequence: CASSFHGTASGNTIYF. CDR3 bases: TGTGCCAGCAGTTTCCATGGGACAGCTTCTGGAAACACCATATATTTT.

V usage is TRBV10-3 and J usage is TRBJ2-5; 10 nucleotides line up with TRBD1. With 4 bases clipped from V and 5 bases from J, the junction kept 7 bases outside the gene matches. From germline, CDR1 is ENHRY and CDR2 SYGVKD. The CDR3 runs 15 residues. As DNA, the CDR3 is TGTGCCATCAGTGCACCCGGACAGGGGGGCGAGACCCAGTACTTC. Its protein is CAISAPGQGGETQYF.

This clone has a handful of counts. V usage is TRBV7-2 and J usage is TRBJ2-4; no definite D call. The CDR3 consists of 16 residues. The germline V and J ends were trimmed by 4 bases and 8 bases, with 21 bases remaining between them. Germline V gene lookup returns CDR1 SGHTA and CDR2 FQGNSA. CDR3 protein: CASSSHGPSNRDIQYF. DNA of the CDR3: TGTGCCAGCAGCTCCCACGGCCCCTCAAATAGGGACATTCAGTACTTC. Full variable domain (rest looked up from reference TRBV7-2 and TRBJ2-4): GAGVSQSPSNKVTEKGKDVELRCDPISGHTALYWYRQSLGQGLEFLIYFQGNSAPDKSGLPSDRFSAERTGGSVSTLTIQRTQQEDSAVYLCASSSHGPSNRDIQYFGAGTRLSVL.

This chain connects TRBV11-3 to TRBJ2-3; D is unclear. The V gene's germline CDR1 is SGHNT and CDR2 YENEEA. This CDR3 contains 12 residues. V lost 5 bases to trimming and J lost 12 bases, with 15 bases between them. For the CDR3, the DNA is TGTGCCAGCAGCCCGCTTGGGCCACAACAGTATTTT. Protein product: CASSPLGPQQYF. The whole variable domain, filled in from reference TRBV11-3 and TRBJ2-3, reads EAGVVQSPRYKIIEKKQPVAFWCNPISGHNTLYWYLQNLGQGPELLIRYENEEAVDDSQLPKDRFSAERLKGVDSTLKIQPAELGDSAVYLCASSPLGPQQYFGPGTRLTVL.

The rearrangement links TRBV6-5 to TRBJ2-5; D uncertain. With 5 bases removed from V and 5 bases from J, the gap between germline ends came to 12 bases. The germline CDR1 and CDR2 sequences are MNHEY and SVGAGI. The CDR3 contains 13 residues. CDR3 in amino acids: CASSRADTETQYF. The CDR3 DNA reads TGTGCCAGCAGTCGGGCAGATACGGAGACCCAGTACTTC.